This is a list of T cell receptor beta chains from one sample in a study of blood T cells in healthy people across ages. Each CDR3 protein gets one entry after TCRdb re-called the 5' RACE reads with MiXCR. The sample has about 1.6 million distinct CDR3 sequences, roughly 30% seen once; the top ten hold approximately 10%. Sequencing used blood. These receptors all come from a woman in her twenties or thirties in good health. The CDR3 runs from the conserved cysteine through the conserved F or W. The D gene is left open where the match is weak. Size is stated for part of the rows, as once, few or many counts, or as a class when the clone is expanded.

DNA: TGCGCCAGCAGTGGAGTAGCGGGGGATTACTACAATGAGCAGTTCTTC
CDR3: CASSGVAGDYYNEQFF
size: few
J: TRBJ2-1
D: TRBD2
V: TRBV10-2

DNA: TGTGCCAGCAGGGAAGACAGGGACAGCTACGAGCAGTACTTC
CDR3: CASREDRDSYEQYF
size: few
J: TRBJ2-7
D: TRBD1
V: TRBV7-3

DNA: TGTGCCAGCAGTGCAGACTGGACCGGGGAGCTGTTTTTT
CDR3: CASSADWTGELFF
size: .
J: TRBJ2-2
D: .
V: TRBV6-1

DNA: TGTGCCATCAGGGCCTTTGGACGGACATCTAACGAGCAGTACTTC
CDR3: CAIRAFGRTSNEQYF
size: many
J: TRBJ2-7
D: .
V: TRBV10-3

DNA: TGTGCCACCAGCAGAGGGGGCGGTAGCACAGATACGCAGTATTTT
CDR3: CATSRGGGSTDTQYF
size: .
J: TRBJ2-3
D: .
V: TRBV15

DNA: TGTGCCAGCAGCGGCGGTGCAGGGGGTTATGAAAAACTGTTTTTT
CDR3: CASSGGAGGYEKLFF
size: .
J: TRBJ1-4
D: TRBD1
V: TRBV7-9

DNA: TGTGCCAGCAGCCCGAGCCGGGGTAGCGGGGGCCTGAGCTCCTACAATGAGCAGTTCTTC
CDR3: CASSPSRGSGGLSSYNEQFF
size: few
J: TRBJ2-1
D: TRBD2
V: TRBV7-3

DNA: TGCAGCGTTGAAGAAAGGCTCCATGAGCAGTTCTTC
CDR3: CSVEERLHEQFF
size: few
J: TRBJ2-1
D: .
V: TRBV29-1

DNA: TGTGCCAGCAGTTATTCAGGGGCCCCGAGCTCCTATAATTCACCCCTCCACTTT
CDR3: CASSYSGAPSSYNSPLHF
size: once
J: TRBJ1-6
D: .
V: TRBV6-5

DNA: TGTGCCAGCAGGATTGAGATCGGTAGTCAGCCCCAGCATTTT
CDR3: CASRIEIGSQPQHF
size: .
J: TRBJ1-5
D: .
V: TRBV6-6

DNA: TGTGCCACCAGCACCATGGAGGGCTACGAGCAGTACTTC
CDR3: CATSTMEGYEQYF
size: .
J: TRBJ2-7
D: .
V: TRBV15

DNA: TGTGCCAGCCCGGACAACTCCTACAAGCAGTACTTC
CDR3: CASPDNSYKQYF
size: .
J: TRBJ2-7
D: .
V: TRBV6-5

DNA: TGCAGTGCTAGAGACCTGAGACAAGGAGTCCGTGAAGCTTTCTTT
CDR3: CSARDLRQGVREAFF
size: few
J: TRBJ1-1
D: .
V: TRBV20-1